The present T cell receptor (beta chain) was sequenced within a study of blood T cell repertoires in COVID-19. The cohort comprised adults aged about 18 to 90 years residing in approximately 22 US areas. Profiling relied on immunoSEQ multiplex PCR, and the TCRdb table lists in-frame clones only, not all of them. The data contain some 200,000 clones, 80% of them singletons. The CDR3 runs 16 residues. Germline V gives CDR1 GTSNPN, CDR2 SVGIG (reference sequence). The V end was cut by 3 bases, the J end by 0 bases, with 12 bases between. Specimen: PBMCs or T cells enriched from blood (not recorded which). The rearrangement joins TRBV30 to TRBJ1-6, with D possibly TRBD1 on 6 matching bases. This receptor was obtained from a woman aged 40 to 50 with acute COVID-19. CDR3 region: CAWSIDRSSYNSPLHF. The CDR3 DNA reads TGTGCCTGGAGCATCGACAGGAGCTCCTATAATTCACCCCTCCACTTT.